This T cell receptor beta chain was sequenced during a study of blood T cells in healthy people across ages. Study-wide findings and caveats: Higher naive T cell percentage went strongly together with higher TCR beta diversity. The fall in TCR beta diversity per million T cells was roughly linear with age. The diversity estimates, figures obtained from one million T cells, were considered underestimates.

The CDR3 totals 18 residues. V was clipped by 2 bases and J by 2 bases; unmatched bases: 7. CDR1 and CDR2 (germline): SGHVS, FNYEAQ. This clonotype came up a few times. Its antigen is still unknown. The second PCR ran 7 to 11 cycles with a sample-barcoded 5' primer and J-beta primers. Each cDNA molecule was tagged by a template-switch adaptor that had 12 random nucleotides. Using its own MiXCR run on the 5' RACE reads, TCRdb lists one record per CDR3 protein. The data contain about 670,000 distinct CDR3 sequences, around 41% of them singletons. The sequencing input was blood. This sequence joins TRBV7-6 and TRBJ2-1; TRBD2 matches 12 bases. This sequence originates from a man older than 75 in good health. For the CDR3, the DNA is TGTGCCAGCAGCTTAACTACTAGCGGGAGGCTCCCCTACAATGAGCAGTTCTTC. The encoded protein is CASSLTTSGRLPYNEQFF.